These 30 T cell receptor beta chains were all obtained from the same sample, sequenced in a study of blood T cells in healthy people across ages. A second PCR, run for about 7 to 11 cycles, used a sample-barcoded 5' primer plus a J-beta primer mix. MiXCR, run by TCRdb on the 5' RACE reads, gives a single entry per CDR3 protein. The table records over 1,200,000 distinct CDR3 sequences, approximately 59% of them present only once. The sequencing input was blood. These receptor sequences come from a man younger than 35 in good health.

The chain employs TRBV6-2 or TRBV6-3 and TRBJ1-2; a weak D match, TRBD1 (5 bases). The ends were cut back, 4 bases at V and 6 bases at J, with 18 bases in the middle. The CDR3 contains 15 residues. Per germline, CDR1 MNHEY and CDR2 SVGEGT. DNA for the CDR3: TGTGCCAGCAGTTCGACAATGACAGAAGAAAATGGCTACACCTTC. The encoded protein is CASSSTMTEENGYTF.

The V gene is TRBV28, the J gene TRBJ2-7; unclear D gene. The V end was cut by 8 bases, the J end by 2 bases, with 13 bases between. Germline values: CDR1 MDHEN, CDR2 SYDVKM. There are 13 residues in the CDR3. The CDR3 loop reads CASATVDTYEQYF. In DNA, the CDR3 is TGTGCCAGCGCTACAGTGGATACCTACGAGCAGTACTTC.

The sample holds a few counts of this clonotype. The rearrangement joins TRBV20-1 to TRBJ2-7; 7 positions agree with TRBD1. Per the germline V gene, CDR1 is DFQATT and CDR2 is SNEGSKA (reference sequence). The CDR3 runs to 13 residues. V lost 5 bases, J lost 9 bases, and 13 bases stayed unmatched. The CDR3 DNA sequence: TGCAGTGCTCAAACGACAGGGTCGGTGCGGCAGTACTTC. This gives the protein CSAQTTGSVRQYF.

This clonotype turned up a few times. The rearrangement uses TRBV20-1 and TRBJ2-1; D perhaps matches TRBD2 (7 bases). The CDR3 has 12 residues. Per germline, CDR1 DFQATT and CDR2 SNEGSKA (reference sequence). CDR3 nucleotides: TGCAGCCCCTCGGGGGGCCGGGATGAGCAGTTCTTC. Translating it yields CSPSGGRDEQFF.

The chain couples TRBV5-1 to TRBJ1-2; TRBD1 aligns across 10 bases. Looked up from germline, CDR1 is SGHRS and CDR2 is YFSETQ. This CDR3 is built from 16 residues. Trimming removed 4 bases from V and 3 bases from J; junction bases left unmatched: 9. The chain's CDR3 is CASSGGQGSGDYGYTF. CDR3 nucleotide sequence: TGCGCCAGCAGCGGGGGACAGGGGTCCGGAGACTATGGCTACACCTTC. The whole variable domain, filled in from reference TRBV5-1 and TRBJ1-2, reads KAGVTQTPRYLIKTRGQQVTLSCSPISGHRSVSWYQQTPGQGLQFLFEYFSETQRNKGNFPGRFSGRQFSNSRSEMNVSTLELGDSALYLCASSGGQGSGDYGYTFGSGTRLTVV.

The gene calls are TRBV10-3 and TRBJ2-3, with D unclear. Per germline, CDR1 ENHRY and CDR2 SYGVKD. Trimming removed 5 bases from V and 2 bases from J, with 11 bases in between. This CDR3 is built from 14 residues. CDR3 loop: CAISRLEPTDTQYF. Written as DNA, the CDR3 is TGTGCCATCAGTCGCCTAGAGCCCACAGATACGCAGTATTTT.

This clonotype was seen only a few times. V usage is TRBV27 and J usage is TRBJ2-1, with D hard to call. The V gene lost 0 bases and the J gene lost 6 bases, with 12 bases spanning the gap. There are 15 residues in the CDR3. Looked up from germline, CDR1 is MNHEY and CDR2 is SMNVEV (reference sequence). CDR3 DNA: TGTGCCAGCAGTTTATCGGGGTTCGCCGCCAATGAGCAGTTCTTC. Encoded protein: CASSLSGFAANEQFF.

V gene TRBV6-2 or TRBV6-3 combines with J gene TRBJ2-7; unclear D gene. The V gene's germline CDR1 is MNHEY and CDR2 SVGEGT. The length of the CDR3 is 13 residues. Trimming removed 3 bases from V and 3 bases from J, with 9 bases in between. CDR3 DNA: TGTGCCAGCAGTTATCGGCAGATCTACGAGCAGTACTTC. Its translation: CASSYRQIYEQYF.

The rearrangement joins TRBV4-3 to TRBJ1-4; D ambiguous. Deletions cut 4 bases from V and 3 bases from J, with 9 bases between. Germline V gene data show CDR1 as LGHNA and CDR2 as YSLEER. This CDR3 contains 14 residues. The DNA of the CDR3 is TGCGCCAGCAGCCCTCGCGTCGCTAATGAAAAACTGTTTTTT. Its protein is CASSPRVANEKLFF.

This sequence joins TRBV5-1 and TRBJ2-7; D is unclear. The J call is in doubt because the DNA end fits TRBJ2-5 better. The germline V gene has CDR1 SGHRS and CDR2 YFSETQ. This CDR3 spans 16 amino acids. Here the CDR3 reads CASSLADPSWQETQYF. The DNA for the CDR3 is TGCGCCAGCAGCTTGGCGGACCCCTCGTGGCAAGAGACCCAGTACTTC.

The chain has TRBV30 and TRBJ1-2, with TRBD1 identical over 7 bases. V lost 3 bases and J lost 4; bases outside the gene matches: 11. The CDR3 loop spans 15 amino acids. Germline V lookup: CDR1 GTSNPN, CDR2 SVGIG (reference sequence). The CDR3 coding sequence is TGTGCCTGGAGAAAGATCCGGGACAGCCTCTATGGCTACACCTTC. Its protein product is CAWRKIRDSLYGYTF.

The chain links TRBV2 to TRBJ1-2; D may be TRBD1 (6 bases). With 0 bases removed from V and 8 bases from J, the gap between germline ends came to 16 bases. This CDR3 spans 15 amino acids. Germline CDR1 SNHLY, CDR2 FYNNEI. DNA of the CDR3: TGTGCCAGCAGTGAAGCTCCAGGGGATAGTTACGGCTACACCTTC. It encodes CASSEAPGDSYGYTF. The full variable domain, its missing parts supplied by reference TRBV2 and TRBJ1-2, is EPEVTQTPSHQVTQMGQEVILRCVPISNHLYFYWYRQILGQKVEFLVSFYNNEISEKSEIFDDQFSVERPDGSNFTLKIRSTKLEDSAMYFCASSEAPGDSYGYTFGSGTRLTVV.

V and J are TRBV29-1 and TRBJ1-2; possibly TRBD1 for D (6 bases). Trimming pared 7 bases from V and 7 bases from J, leaving 16 bases between. The CDR3 extends over 12 amino acids. CDR1 SQVTM and CDR2 ANQGSEA come from the germline V gene. In nucleotides, the CDR3 is TGCAGCGCCGAACAGGGTTTGGTTGGCTACACCTTC. The encoded protein is CSAEQGLVGYTF.

This chain joins TRBV27 and TRBJ2-2; D uncertain. This CDR3 contains 14 residues. Germline CDR1 and CDR2: MNHEY and SMNVEV (reference sequence). Trimming took 8 bases from V and 5 from J, leaving 15 bases between them. The CDR3 sequence: CASGPGFGTGELFF. The CDR3 DNA follows: TGTGCCAGCGGCCCCGGGTTTGGGACCGGGGAGCTGTTTTTT.

There are a few counts of this clonotype. J is TRBJ2-3 and V is TRBV7-2, with no clear D. This CDR3 has 14 amino acids. Trimming removed 5 bases from V and 6 bases from J, with 15 bases in between. Germline CDR1 is SGHTA and CDR2 is FQGNSA. Here the CDR3 reads CASSPRNRADTQYF. Here the CDR3 DNA reads TGTGCCAGCAGCCCTCGCAATAGGGCGGATACGCAGTATTTT.

This clonotype showed up just a few times. This chain links TRBV25-1 with TRBJ2-7, with a weak D call TRBD1 (6 bases). The J call may be mistaken, given a closer DNA end match to TRBJ2-5. This CDR3 is 15 amino acids long. The germline V gene encodes CDR1 MGHDK and CDR2 SYGVNS. CDR3 bases: TGTGCCAGCAGTGAATATCAGGCAGGGGTAGAGACCCAGTACTTC. As protein: CASSEYQAGVETQYF.

This sequence joins TRBV5-1 and TRBJ2-3; 11 bases agree with TRBD2. CDR3 length: 15 amino acids. V dropped 1 base and J dropped 8; count of bases not matched to a gene: 6. The germline V gene has CDR1 SGHRS and CDR2 YFSETQ. CDR3 amino acids: CASSLTSGGEGTQYF. The CDR3 region has the DNA TGCGCCAGCAGCTTGACTAGCGGGGGAGAAGGTACGCAGTATTTT.

The V and J genes are TRBV4-1 and TRBJ2-3; TRBD1 matches 8 bases. The junction had 3 bases not matched to a gene; V was cut back by 3 bases and J by 1 base. Germline CDR1 is MGHRA and CDR2 is YSYEKL. The CDR3 is 15 amino acids. CDR3 DNA: TGCGCCAGCAGCCACCAGGACAGGGGCACAGATACGCAGTATTTT. This encodes CASSHQDRGTDTQYF.

The CDR3 DNA reads TGCGCCAGCAGCGGGGGACTTACGGAGACCCAGTACTTC. Its translation is CASSGGLTETQYF. The rearrangement uses TRBV5-1 and TRBJ2-5, with D perhaps TRBD2 (6 bases). Germline CDR1 and CDR2: SGHRS and YFSETQ. V was cut by 4 bases and J by 5 bases, with 12 bases left in between. The CDR3 loop spans 13 amino acids.

This clonotype was counted a few times. CDR3 residues: CSVIIQPSGANVLTF. The CDR3 DNA is TGCAGCGTTATCATACAGCCATCTGGGGCCAACGTCCTGACTTTC. The gene calls are TRBV29-1 and TRBJ2-6; D not resolved. This CDR3 region has 15 residues. Germline CDR1 is SQVTM and CDR2 is ANQGSEA. The V end lost 5 bases, the J end lost 1 base, and 12 bases lay between the germline ends.

V is TRBV2 and J is TRBJ1-6, with D possibly matching TRBD1 (6 bases). The CDR3 spans 13 residues. V lost 8 bases and J 7 bases, leaving 12 bases between the germline ends. CDR1 and CDR2 (germline): SNHLY, FYNNEI. As DNA, the CDR3 is TGTGCCAGCGAGGGACAAGGCAATTCACCCCTCCACTTT. Its protein is CASEGQGNSPLHF.

The rearrangement uses TRBV11-2 and TRBJ2-4; maybe TRBD1 (6 bases). The CDR3 consists of 15 residues. Germline V CDR1 and CDR2: SGHAT, FQNNGV. V was cut by 1 base and J by 8 bases, with 15 bases left in between. The CDR3 region is CASSLGRQVNDIQYF. The CDR3 DNA reads as TGTGCCAGCAGCTTAGGTCGACAGGTTAACGACATTCAGTACTTC.

The chain links TRBV12-3 or TRBV12-4 to TRBJ1-2; D is unclear. V gave up 3 bases and J gave up 2 bases, with 13 bases separating them. The CDR3 sequence is 15 residues long. The CDR3 nucleotides read TGTGCCAGCAGTTTGAGTGAGGCAGAAAACTATGGCTACACCTTC. Protein product: CASSLSEAENYGYTF.

This clonotype was seen a handful of times. The CDR3 is CASSYDLRHNEQFF. CDR3 DNA: TGTGCCAGCAGTTACGATCTTCGGCACAATGAGCAGTTCTTC. V is TRBV6-5 and J is TRBJ2-1, with no clear D. Germline loops: CDR1 MNHEY, CDR2 SVGAGI. V gave up 2 bases and J gave up 5 bases, with 10 bases separating them. The CDR3 runs 14 residues.

This clonotype was seen a handful of times. The gene calls are TRBV4-1 and TRBJ2-7; D is possibly TRBD2 (6 bases). This CDR3 is built from 16 residues. CDR1 and CDR2 from the germline V gene are MGHRA and YSYEKL. V lost 1 base, J lost 4 bases, and 17 bases lay in between. The CDR3: CASSQVAGGVLYEQYF. CDR3 DNA: TGCGCCAGCAGCCAAGTCGCCGGCGGGGTCTTATACGAGCAGTACTTC.

This clonotype came up a few times. The chain is built from TRBV6-6 and TRBJ1-5, with a tentative D call TRBD1 (5 bases). Deletions cut 2 bases from V and 7 bases from J, with 15 bases between. This CDR3 comprises 15 residues. Looked up from germline, CDR1 is MNHNY and CDR2 is SVGAGI (reference sequence). CDR3 DNA sequence: TGTGCCAGCAGTTACGGCAGGGTGCAGGGCCAGCCCCAGCATTTT. The encoded protein is CASSYGRVQGQPQHF.

About this clonotype: The DNA is omitted, as the CDR3 cannot be located on it reliably, and the CDR3 follows TCRdb's listing. The chain couples TRBV6-2 or TRBV6-3 to TRBJ1-2; TRBD1, the table's D call, lacks a check against the DNA. The CDR3 has 23 amino acids, counting both end residues. The germline V gene has CDR1 MNHEY and CDR2 SVGEGT. This CDR3 reads CASLSELYNEQFFGARDTYGYTF.

V is TRBV11-2 and J is TRBJ2-1; D may be TRBD2 (7 bases). CDR3 size: 15 residues. Trimming removed 7 bases at V and 2 bases at J, with 15 bases between. CDR1 and CDR2 (germline): SGHAT, FQNNGV. This CDR3 reads CASTQLGGPYNEQFF. The CDR3 bases are TGTGCCAGCACCCAGCTCGGGGGGCCCTACAATGAGCAGTTCTTC.

The V call is TRBV4-3, the J call TRBJ2-3; perhaps TRBD2 as D (6 bases). The CDR3 is 16 amino acids. Germline V gene sequence: CDR1 LGHNA, CDR2 YSLEER. Trimming left V 0 bases short and J 6 bases short, with 16 bases between. The chain's CDR3 is CASSQDLRGSYDTQYF. The CDR3 DNA follows: TGCGCCAGCAGCCAAGATCTGCGGGGAAGTTATGATACGCAGTATTTT.

The chain combines TRBV20-1 with TRBJ2-5, with 9 positions matching TRBD1. The germline V gene has CDR1 DFQATT and CDR2 SNEGSKA (reference sequence). The CDR3 is made up of 18 amino acids. With V trimmed by 6 bases and J by 4 bases, 21 bases remained unmatched. The CDR3 reads CSAADTGGAGVGGETQYF. CDR3 DNA sequence: TGCAGTGCGGCGGATACAGGGGGCGCAGGAGTTGGGGGAGAGACCCAGTACTTC.